The subject of this entry is one TCR beta chain. Its target is not known. The data were produced by immunoSEQ multiplex PCR, yet TCRdb's version contains in-frame clones alone and is incomplete. The sample holds about 110,000 clones, about 92% seen once. V was trimmed by 2 bases and J by 4 bases, leaving 8 bases between them. The CDR3 has 13 residues. Germline V gives CDR1 MGHRA, CDR2 YSYEKL. The sample comes from a study of siplizumab effects on memory and regulatory T cells. Study findings and constraints: Naive T cells seemed more diverse than memory cells; they also seemed major alloresponse contributors. Mappable alloreactive CD4+ clones averaged around 71% Treg-derived with siplizumab versus 26.9% in controls.

The genes are TRBV4-1 and TRBJ1-2; D possibly corresponds to TRBD1 (5 bases). The sample consisted of CD4+ T cells sorted from blood. The clonotype was recovered from a human donor in good health. DNA of the CDR3: TGCGCCAGCAGCCAAACAGGCCCCTATGGCTACACCTTC. The encoded protein is CASSQTGPYGYTF.